This TCR beta chain was captured by sequencing in a study of human T cells and chemical hapten exposure. Study-level findings and limits: PT1 expanded TCR counts and patch test score correlated positively.

Each CDR3 protein gets one entry after TCRdb re-called the RACE reads with MiXCR. Found here are tens of thousands of distinct CDR3 sequences, roughly a tenth of them singletons; the top ten hold 9.6%. The CDR3 covers 13 residues. Germline CDR1 LGHNT, CDR2 FRNRAP. The ends lost 5 bases at V and 6 bases at J; junction bases unmatched: 5. This clonotype was recorded at least ten times. The antigen remains unidentified. The time point here: pre-sensitization, week 0. Treatment denoted: therapeutic diphenylcyclopropenone sensitization with weekly scalp DPC. Blood sampling preceded each patch test application.

The chain links TRBV12-5 to TRBJ2-3, with 7 positions matching TRBD2. This receptor was obtained from a man aged 40-49 years with alopecia areata. Some clones in this sample may be carry-over from other donors' samples. The source material was whole blood, sampled in connection with sensitization to the hapten diphenylcyclopropenone (DPC). CDR3 protein: CASGAGVGDTQYF. The CDR3 DNA reads TGTGCTAGTGGTGCGGGAGTCGGGGATACGCAGTATTTT.